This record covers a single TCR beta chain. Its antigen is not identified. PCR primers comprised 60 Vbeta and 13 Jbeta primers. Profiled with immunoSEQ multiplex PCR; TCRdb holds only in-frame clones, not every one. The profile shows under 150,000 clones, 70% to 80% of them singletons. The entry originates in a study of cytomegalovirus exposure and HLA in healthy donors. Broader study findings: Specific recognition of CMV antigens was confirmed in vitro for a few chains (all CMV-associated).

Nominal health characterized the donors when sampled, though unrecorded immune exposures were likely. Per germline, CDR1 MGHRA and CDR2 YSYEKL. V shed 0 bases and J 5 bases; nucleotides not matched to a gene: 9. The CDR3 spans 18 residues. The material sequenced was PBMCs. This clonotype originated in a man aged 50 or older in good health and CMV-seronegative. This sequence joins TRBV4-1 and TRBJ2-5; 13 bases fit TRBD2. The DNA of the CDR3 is TGCGCCAGCAGCCAAGAGGGACTAGCGGGAACCTGGTCTGAGACCCAGTACTTC. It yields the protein CASSQEGLAGTWSETQYF.